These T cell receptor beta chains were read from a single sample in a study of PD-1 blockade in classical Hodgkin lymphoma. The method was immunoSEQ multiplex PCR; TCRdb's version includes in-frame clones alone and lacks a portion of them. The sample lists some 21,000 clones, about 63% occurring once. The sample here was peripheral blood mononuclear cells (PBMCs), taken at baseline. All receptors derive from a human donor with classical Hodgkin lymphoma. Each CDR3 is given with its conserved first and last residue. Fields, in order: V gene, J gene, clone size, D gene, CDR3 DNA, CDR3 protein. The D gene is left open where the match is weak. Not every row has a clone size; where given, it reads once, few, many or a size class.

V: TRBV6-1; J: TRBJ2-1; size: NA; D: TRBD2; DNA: TGTGCCAGCAGATCCCTAGCGGGCGCCTACAATGAGCAGTTCTTC; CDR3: CASRSLAGAYNEQFF
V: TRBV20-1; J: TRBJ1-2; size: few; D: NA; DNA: TGCAGTGTCGGGAGAAACTATGGCTACACCTTC; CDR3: CSVGRNYGYTF
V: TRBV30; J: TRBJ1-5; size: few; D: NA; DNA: TGTGCCTGGAGTGTAGGAGATTATAGCAATCAGCCCCAGCATTTT; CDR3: CAWSVGDYSNQPQHF
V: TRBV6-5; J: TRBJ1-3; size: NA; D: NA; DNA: TGTGCCAGCAATGGAAACACCATATATTTT; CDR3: CASNGNTIYF
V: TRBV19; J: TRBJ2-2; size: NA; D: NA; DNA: TGTGCCAGTACTTTACTGGGGGCCCCCGGGGAGCTGTTTTTT; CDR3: CASTLLGAPGELFF
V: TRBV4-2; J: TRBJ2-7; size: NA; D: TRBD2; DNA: TGTGCCAGCAGCAATTCGGCGGGAGTTGCCTACGAGCAGTACTTC; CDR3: CASSNSAGVAYEQYF
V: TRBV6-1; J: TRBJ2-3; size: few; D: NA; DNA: TGTGCCAGCAGTGAACAGGGTTTTAAGACAGATACGCAGTATTTT; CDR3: CASSEQGFKTDTQYF
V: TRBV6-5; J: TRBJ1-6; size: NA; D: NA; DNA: TGTGCCAGCAGTCCCCGCGGAGTGAATTCACCCCTCCACTTT; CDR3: CASSPRGVNSPLHF
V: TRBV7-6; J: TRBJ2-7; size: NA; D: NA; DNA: TGTGCCAGCAGCTTATCCGGGGAGGAGCAGTACTTC; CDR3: CASSLSGEEQYF
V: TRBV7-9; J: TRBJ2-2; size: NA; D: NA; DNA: TGTGCCAGCAGCTCGACAGTTACCGGGGAGCTGTTTTTT; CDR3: CASSSTVTGELFF
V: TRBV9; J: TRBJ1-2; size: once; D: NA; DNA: TGTGCCAGCAGCGTAGCAGCGGGCTATGGCTACACCTTC; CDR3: CASSVAAGYGYTF
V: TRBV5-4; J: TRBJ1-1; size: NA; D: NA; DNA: TGTGCCAGCAGCTTGTTTCTCCGGCCAGAGGCTGAAGCTTTCTTT; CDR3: CASSLFLRPEAEAFF
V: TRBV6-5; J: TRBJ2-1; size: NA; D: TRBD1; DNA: TGTGCCAGCAGTTACTCGGACAGGTCAGAGCAGTTCTTC; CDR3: CASSYSDRSEQFF
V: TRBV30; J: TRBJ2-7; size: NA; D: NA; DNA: TGTGCCTGGAGCGCAGGGAATCGAGGCGAGCAGTACTTC; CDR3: CAWSAGNRGEQYF
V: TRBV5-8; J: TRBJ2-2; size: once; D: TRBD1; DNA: TGTGCCAGCAGCCCCGGGACAGGGAACACCGGGGAGCTGTTTTTT; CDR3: CASSPGTGNTGELFF
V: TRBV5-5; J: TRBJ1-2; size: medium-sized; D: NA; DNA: TGTGCCAGCAGCTCGGTATCCGGGACCTATGGCTACACCTTC; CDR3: CASSSVSGTYGYTF
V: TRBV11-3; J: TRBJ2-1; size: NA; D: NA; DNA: TGTGCCAGCAGCTTCACCCCCGATCGTGAGCAGTTCTTC; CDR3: CASSFTPDREQFF
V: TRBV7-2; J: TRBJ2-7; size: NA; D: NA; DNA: TGTGCCAGCAGATTAGGTCGGGGGAGCTCCTACGAGCAGTACTTC; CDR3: CASRLGRGSSYEQYF
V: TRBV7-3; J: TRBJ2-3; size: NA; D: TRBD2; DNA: TGTGCCAGCAGCTTAAGCCCTGCTAGCGGGGAGAGGACGCAGTATTTT; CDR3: CASSLSPASGERTQYF
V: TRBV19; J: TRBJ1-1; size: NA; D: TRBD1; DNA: TGTGCCAGTAGTATAGATAGGCAGGGGGCCCGGGCTTTCTTT; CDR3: CASSIDRQGARAFF
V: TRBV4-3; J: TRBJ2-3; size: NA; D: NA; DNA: TGCGCCAGCAGCCAAGGTAGGGAAACAGATACGCAGTATTTT; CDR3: CASSQGRETDTQYF
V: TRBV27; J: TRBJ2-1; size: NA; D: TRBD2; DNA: TGTGCCAGCAGTTTATTCCCTAGCGGGAGCTCCTACAATGAGCAGTTCTTC; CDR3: CASSLFPSGSSYNEQFF
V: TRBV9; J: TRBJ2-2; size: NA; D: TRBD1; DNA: TGTGCCAGCAGCGAGAGGAGACAGGGAATTCACGCGAACACCGGGGAGCTGTTTTTT; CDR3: CASSERRQGIHANTGELFF
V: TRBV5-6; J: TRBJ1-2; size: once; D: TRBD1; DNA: TGTGCCAGCAGCCCCGGGACAGGGGAGGGGGTTGGCTACACCTTC; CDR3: CASSPGTGEGVGYTF
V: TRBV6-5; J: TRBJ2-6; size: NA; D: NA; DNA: TGTGCCAGCAGGGGCGGAGGGGCTGGGGCCAACGTCCTGACTTTC; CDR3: CASRGGGAGANVLTF
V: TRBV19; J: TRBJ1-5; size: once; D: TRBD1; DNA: TGTGCCAGTAGTATAGCCGACAGGGGAGGCTTCAATCAGCCCCAGCATTTT; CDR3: CASSIADRGGFNQPQHF
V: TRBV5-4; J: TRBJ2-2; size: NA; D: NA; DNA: TGTGCCAGCAGCTTACAGGGTGCGAACACCGGGGAGCTGTTTTTT; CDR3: CASSLQGANTGELFF
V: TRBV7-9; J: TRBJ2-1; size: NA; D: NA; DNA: TGTGCCAGCAGCTCTGAAGATGAGCAGTTCTTC; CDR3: CASSSEDEQFF
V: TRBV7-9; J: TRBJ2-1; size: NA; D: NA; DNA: TGTGCCAGCAGCCCCCAGGGAAATGAGCAGTTCTTC; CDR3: CASSPQGNEQFF
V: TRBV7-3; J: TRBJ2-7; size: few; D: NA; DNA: TGTGCCAGCAGCCCCAACGGGGTCGGCGAGCAGTACTTC; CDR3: CASSPNGVGEQYF
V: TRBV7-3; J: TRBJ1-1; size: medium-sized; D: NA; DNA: TGTGCCAGCAGCTTAGGGGAGAGGACTGAAGCTTTCTTT; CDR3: CASSLGERTEAFF
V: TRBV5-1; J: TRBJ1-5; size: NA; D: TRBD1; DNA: TGCGCCAGCAGCTCGGGGACAGGGTTCAATCAGCCCCAGCATTTT; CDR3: CASSSGTGFNQPQHF
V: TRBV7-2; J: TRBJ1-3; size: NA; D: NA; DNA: TGTGCCAGCAGACGGGACACCCTCTCTGGAAACACCATATATTTT; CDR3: CASRRDTLSGNTIYF
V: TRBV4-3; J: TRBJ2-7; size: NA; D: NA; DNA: TGCGCCAGCAGTCGAAGTAGTCACTACGAGCAGTACTTC; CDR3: CASSRSSHYEQYF
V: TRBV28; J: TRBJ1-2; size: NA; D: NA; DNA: TGTGCCAGCAGCTTGACAGGTAGCTATGGCTACACCTTC; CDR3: CASSLTGSYGYTF
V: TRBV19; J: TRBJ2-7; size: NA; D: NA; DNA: TGTGCCAGTATGCCCCTAACCGGGACGGACGCATACGAGCAGTACTTC; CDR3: CASMPLTGTDAYEQYF
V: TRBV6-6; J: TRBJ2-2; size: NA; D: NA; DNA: TGTGCCAGCAGTTACTCTCAGAACACCGGGGAGCTGTTTTTT; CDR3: CASSYSQNTGELFF
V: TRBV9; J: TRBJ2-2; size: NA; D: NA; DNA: TGTGCCAGCAGCGAGGACACCGGGGAGCTGTTTTTT; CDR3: CASSEDTGELFF
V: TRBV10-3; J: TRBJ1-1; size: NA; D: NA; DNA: TGTGCCATCAGTGCCCAGGGTGCTGAAGCTTTCTTT; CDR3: CAISAQGAEAFF
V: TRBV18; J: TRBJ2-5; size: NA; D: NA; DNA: TGTGCCAGCTCACCTCTCCAGGCGCCTCTGGAGACCCAGTACTTC; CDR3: CASSPLQAPLETQYF
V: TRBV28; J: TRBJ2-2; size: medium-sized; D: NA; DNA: TGTGCCAGCAGTTTGATAGGGGACACCGGGGAGCTGTTTTTT; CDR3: CASSLIGDTGELFF
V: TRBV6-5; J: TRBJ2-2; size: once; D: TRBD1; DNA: TGTGCCAGCAGTTACTCTACAGGGGGGAACACCGGGGAGCTGTTTTTT; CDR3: CASSYSTGGNTGELFF
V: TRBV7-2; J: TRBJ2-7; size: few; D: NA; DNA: TGTGCCAGCAGCTTTCCCGCCGGGGGCATCTACGAGCAGTACTTC; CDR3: CASSFPAGGIYEQYF
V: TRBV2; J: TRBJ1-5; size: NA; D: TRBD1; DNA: TGTGCCAGCAGTCCGGGGGGACAGGGATATAGCAATCAGCCCCAGCATTTT; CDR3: CASSPGGQGYSNQPQHF
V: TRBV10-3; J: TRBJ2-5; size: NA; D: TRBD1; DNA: TGTGCCATCAGTGATATTGATACAGGGGGAAAAGAGACCCAGTACTTC; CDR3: CAISDIDTGGKETQYF
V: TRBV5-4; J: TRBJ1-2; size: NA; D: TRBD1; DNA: TGTGCCAGCAGCTCGGGACAGGCTGGCTACACCTTC; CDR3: CASSSGQAGYTF
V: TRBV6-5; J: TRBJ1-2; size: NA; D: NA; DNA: TGTGCCAGCAGTTACGGCCTTCAGGAGATCTATGGCTACACCTTC; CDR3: CASSYGLQEIYGYTF
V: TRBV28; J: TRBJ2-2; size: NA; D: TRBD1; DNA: TGTGCCAGCAGTTTATGCCTCGAGACAGGGGGACACACCGGGGAGCTGTTTTTT; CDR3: CASSLCLETGGHTGELFF